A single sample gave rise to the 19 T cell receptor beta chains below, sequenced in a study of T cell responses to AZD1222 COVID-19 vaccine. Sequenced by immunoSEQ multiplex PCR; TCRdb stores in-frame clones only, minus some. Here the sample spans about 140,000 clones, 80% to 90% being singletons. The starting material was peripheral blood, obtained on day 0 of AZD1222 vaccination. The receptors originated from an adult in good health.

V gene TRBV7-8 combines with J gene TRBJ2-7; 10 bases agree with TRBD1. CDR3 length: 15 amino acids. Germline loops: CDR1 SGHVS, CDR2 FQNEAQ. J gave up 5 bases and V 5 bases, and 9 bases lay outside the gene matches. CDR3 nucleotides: TGTGCCAGCAGCCTTGGGACAGGGGATTATGACGAGCAGTACTTC. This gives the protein CASSLGTGDYDEQYF.

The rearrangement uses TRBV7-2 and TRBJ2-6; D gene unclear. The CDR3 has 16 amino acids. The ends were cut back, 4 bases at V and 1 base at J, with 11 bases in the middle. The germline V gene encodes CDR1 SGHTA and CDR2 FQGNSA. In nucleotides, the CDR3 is TGTGCCAGCAGCTCCCTGTTCCCTTCTGGGGCCAACGTCCTGACTTTC. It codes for CASSSLFPSGANVLTF. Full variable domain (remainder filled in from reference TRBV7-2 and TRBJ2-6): GAGVSQSPSNKVTEKGKDVELRCDPISGHTALYWYRQSLGQGLEFLIYFQGNSAPDKSGLPSDRFSAERTGGSVSTLTIQRTQQEDSAVYLCASSSLFPSGANVLTFGAGSRLTVL.

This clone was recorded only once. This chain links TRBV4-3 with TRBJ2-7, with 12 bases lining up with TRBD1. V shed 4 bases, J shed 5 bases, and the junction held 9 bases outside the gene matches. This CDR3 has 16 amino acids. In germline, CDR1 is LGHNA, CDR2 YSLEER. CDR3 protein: CASSRIRGQGADEQYF. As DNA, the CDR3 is TGCGCCAGCAGCCGCATCAGGGGACAGGGGGCTGACGAGCAGTACTTC.

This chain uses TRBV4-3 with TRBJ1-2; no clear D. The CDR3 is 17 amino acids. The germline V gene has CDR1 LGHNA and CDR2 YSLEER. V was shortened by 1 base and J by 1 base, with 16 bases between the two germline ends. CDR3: CASSQGIPTDYNYGYTF. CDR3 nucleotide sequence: TGCGCCAGCAGCCAAGGGATACCTACAGATTATAACTATGGCTACACCTTC.

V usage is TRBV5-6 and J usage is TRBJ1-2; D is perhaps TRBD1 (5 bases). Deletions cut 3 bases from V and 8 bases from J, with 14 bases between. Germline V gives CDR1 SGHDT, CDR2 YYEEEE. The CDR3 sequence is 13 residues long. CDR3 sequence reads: CASSYTGGDGYTF. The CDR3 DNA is TGTGCCAGCAGCTACACGGGGGGAGACGGCTACACCTTC.

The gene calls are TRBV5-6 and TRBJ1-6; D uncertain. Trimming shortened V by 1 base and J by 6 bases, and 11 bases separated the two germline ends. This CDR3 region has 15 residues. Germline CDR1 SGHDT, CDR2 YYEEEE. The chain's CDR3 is CASSLWASANSPLHF. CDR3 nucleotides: TGTGCCAGCAGCTTGTGGGCCAGCGCTAATTCACCCCTCCACTTT. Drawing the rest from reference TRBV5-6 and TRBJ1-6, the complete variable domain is DAGVTQSPTHLIKTRGQQVTLRCSPKSGHDTVSWYQQALGQGPQFIFQYYEEEERQRGNFPDRFSGHQFPNYSSELNVNALLLGDSALYLCASSLWASANSPLHFGNGTRLTVT.

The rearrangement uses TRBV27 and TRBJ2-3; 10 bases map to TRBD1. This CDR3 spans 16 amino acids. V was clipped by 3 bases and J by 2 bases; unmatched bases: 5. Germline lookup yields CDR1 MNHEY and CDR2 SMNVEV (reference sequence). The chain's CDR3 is CASSFRTGGNTDTQYF. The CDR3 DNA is TGTGCCAGCAGTTTCCGGACAGGGGGGAACACAGATACGCAGTATTTT.

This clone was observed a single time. This CDR3 reads CASSLALGRDEAFF. The CDR3 DNA sequence: TGTGCCAGCAGCTTAGCGTTGGGAAGGGATGAAGCTTTCTTT. The chain employs TRBV7-2 and TRBJ1-1, with D uncertain. The germline CDR1 and CDR2 sequences are SGHTA and FQGNSA. V lost 0 bases and J lost 7, with 12 bases in between. The CDR3 sequence is 14 residues long. Full variable domain (outside the CDR3, taken from reference TRBV7-2 and TRBJ1-1): GAGVSQSPSNKVTEKGKDVELRCDPISGHTALYWYRQSLGQGLEFLIYFQGNSAPDKSGLPSDRFSAERTGGSVSTLTIQRTQQEDSAVYLCASSLALGRDEAFFGQGTRLTVV.

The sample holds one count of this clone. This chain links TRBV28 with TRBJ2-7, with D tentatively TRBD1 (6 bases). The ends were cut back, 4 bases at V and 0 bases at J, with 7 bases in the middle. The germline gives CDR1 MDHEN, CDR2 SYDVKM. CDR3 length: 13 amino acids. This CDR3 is CASSWDTSYEQYF. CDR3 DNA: TGTGCCAGCAGTTGGGACACCTCCTACGAGCAGTACTTC.

The chain's CDR3 is CASSKGPLNTGELFF. CDR3 sequence (DNA): TGTGCCAGCAGCAAGGGACCGCTGAACACCGGGGAGCTGTTTTTT. The V gene is TRBV5-4, the J gene TRBJ2-2; either TRBD1 or TRBD2 may fit D (5 bases each). CDR1 and CDR2 (germline): SGHNT, YYREEE (reference sequence). The V gene lost 4 bases and the J gene lost 1 base, with 11 bases spanning the gap. This CDR3 comprises 15 residues. Variable domain in full (rest from reference TRBV5-4 and TRBJ2-2): ETGVTQSPTHLIKTRGQQVTLRCSSQSGHNTVSWYQQALGQGPQFIFQYYREEENGRGNFPPRFSGLQFPNYSSELNVNALELDDSALYLCASSKGPLNTGELFFGEGSRLTVL.

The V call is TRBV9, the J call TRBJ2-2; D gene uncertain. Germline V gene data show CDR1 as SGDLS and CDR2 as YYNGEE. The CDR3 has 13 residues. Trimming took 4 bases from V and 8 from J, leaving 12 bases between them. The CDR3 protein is CASSPYTAGELFF. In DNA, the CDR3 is TGTGCCAGCAGCCCCTATACAGCGGGGGAGCTGTTTTTT.

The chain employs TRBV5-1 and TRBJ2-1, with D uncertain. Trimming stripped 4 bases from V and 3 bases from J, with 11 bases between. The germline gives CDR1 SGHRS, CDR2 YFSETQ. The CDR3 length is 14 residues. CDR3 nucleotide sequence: TGCGCCAGCAGCCCTCGGTGGGGCTACAATGAGCAGTTCTTC. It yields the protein CASSPRWGYNEQFF.

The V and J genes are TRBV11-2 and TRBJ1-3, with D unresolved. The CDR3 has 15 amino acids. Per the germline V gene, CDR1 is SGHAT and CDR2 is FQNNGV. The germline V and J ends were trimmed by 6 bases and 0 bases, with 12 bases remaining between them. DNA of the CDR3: TGTGCCAGCAGGTCTCCGGGCCGCTCTGGAAACACCATATATTTT. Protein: CASRSPGRSGNTIYF.

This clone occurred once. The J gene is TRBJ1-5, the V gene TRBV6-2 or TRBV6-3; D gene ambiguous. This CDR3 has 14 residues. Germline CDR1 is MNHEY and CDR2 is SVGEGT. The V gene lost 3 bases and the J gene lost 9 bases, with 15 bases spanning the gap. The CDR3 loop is CASSYRQDWWPQHF. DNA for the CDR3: TGTGCCAGCAGTTATAGGCAGGATTGGTGGCCCCAGCATTTT.

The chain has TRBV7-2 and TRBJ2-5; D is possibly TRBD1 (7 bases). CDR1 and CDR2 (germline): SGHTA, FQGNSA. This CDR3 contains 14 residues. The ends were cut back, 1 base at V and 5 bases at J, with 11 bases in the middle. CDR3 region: CASSLGAGGETQYF. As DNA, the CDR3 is TGTGCCAGCAGCTTAGGGGCAGGGGGGGAGACCCAGTACTTC.

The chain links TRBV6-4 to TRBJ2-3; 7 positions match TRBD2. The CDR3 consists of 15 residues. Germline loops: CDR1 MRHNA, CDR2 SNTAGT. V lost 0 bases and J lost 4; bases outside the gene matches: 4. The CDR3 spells CASSDSVAGPDTQYF. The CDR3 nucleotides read TGTGCCAGCAGTGACTCTGTAGCGGGCCCAGATACGCAGTATTTT.

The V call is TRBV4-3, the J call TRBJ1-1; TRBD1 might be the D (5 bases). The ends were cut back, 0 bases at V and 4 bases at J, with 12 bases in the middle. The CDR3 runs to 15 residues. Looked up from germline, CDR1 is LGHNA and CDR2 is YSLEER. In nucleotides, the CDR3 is TGCGCCAGCAGCCAAGATGATTGGAGGGGCACTGAAGCTTTCTTT. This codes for CASSQDDWRGTEAFF.

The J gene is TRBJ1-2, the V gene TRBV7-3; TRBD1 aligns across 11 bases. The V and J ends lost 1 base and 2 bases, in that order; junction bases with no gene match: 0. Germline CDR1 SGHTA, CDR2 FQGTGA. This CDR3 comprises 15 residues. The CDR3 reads CASSLRTGGNYGYTF. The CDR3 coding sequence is TGTGCCAGCAGCTTAAGGACAGGGGGCAACTATGGCTACACCTTC. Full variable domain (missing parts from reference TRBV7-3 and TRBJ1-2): GAGVSQTPSNKVTEKGKYVELRCDPISGHTALYWYRQSLGQGPEFLIYFQGTGAADDSGLPNDRFFAVRPEGSVSTLKIQRTERGDSAVYLCASSLRTGGNYGYTFGSGTRLTVV.

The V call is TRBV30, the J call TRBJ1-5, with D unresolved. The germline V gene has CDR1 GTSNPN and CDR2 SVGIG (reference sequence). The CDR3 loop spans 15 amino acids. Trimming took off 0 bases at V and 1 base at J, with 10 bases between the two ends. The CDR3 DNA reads TGTGCCTGGAGTGTTATGGGAGGGAGCAATCAGCCCCAGCATTTT. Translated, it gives CAWSVMGGSNQPQHF.